One T cell receptor (beta chain) is described in this entry. This sample was included in a study of cytomegalovirus exposure and HLA in healthy donors. 60 Vbeta and 13 Jbeta primers were used in PCR. Sequencing was performed with immunoSEQ multiplex PCR; in TCRdb, only in-frame clones are kept and a portion is missing. The sample totals about 39,000 clones; its top ten clones hold 3% to 4%. Trimming cost V 2 bases and J 3 bases, with 11 bases left between them. The CDR3 has 15 residues. CDR1 and CDR2 (germline): SGHRS, YFSETQ. The sequenced sample consisted of PBMCs. This clonotype originated in a woman younger than 45 in good health and CMV-seropositive. The rearrangement links TRBV5-1 to TRBJ1-4; possible D gene TRBD1, 5 bases. CDR3 region: CASSFNRGANEKLFF. The CDR3 region has the DNA TGCGCCAGCAGCTTTAATCGGGGGGCTAATGAAAAACTGTTTTTT.